Listed below are T cell receptor beta chains from one sample, sequenced in a study of tumor-infiltrating lymphocytes in primary liver carcinoma. Each CDR3 protein is one row after TCRdb ran MiXCR on the multiplex PCR reads. This table holds approximately 320,000 distinct CDR3 sequences, almost 60% found once. The specimen sequenced was peripheral blood. Receptors were obtained from a woman in her twenties or thirties with primary liver carcinoma and hepatitis B virus infection. Both conserved end residues are part of each CDR3. Fields, in order: D gene, clone size, J gene, V gene, CDR3 DNA, CDR3 protein. The D gene is left open where the match is weak. Rows may omit the clone size; those that give it use once, few, many or a size class.

>-|many|TRBJ2-4|TRBV11-2
TGTGCCAGCAGCTTATCCTCCTTTGTAGCCAAAAACATTCAGTACTTC
CASSLSSFVAKNIQYF
>-|few|TRBJ2-2|TRBV6-5
TGTGCCAGCAGTTACAGGCGGGACAACACCGGGGAGCTGTTTTTT
CASSYRRDNTGELFF
>-|many|TRBJ1-5|TRBV6-6
TGTGCCAGCAGGGTGGATGAGACCCGTCAGCCCCAGCATTTT
CASRVDETRQPQHF
>TRBD1|-|TRBJ2-2|TRBV7-9
TGTGCCAGCAGCTTGGGGGGACAGGGCCGGGCCGGGGAGCTGTTTTTT
CASSLGGQGRAGELFF
>TRBD2|once|TRBJ2-7|TRBV12-3/TRBV12-4
TGTGCCAGCAGTTTAAGCGGGACCTCCTACAATGAGCAGTACTTC
CASSLSGTSYNEQYF
>TRBD2|-|TRBJ2-7|TRBV11-2
TGTGCCAGCAGCTTAGAGAGGCTAGCGGGAGACGGGCAGTACTTC
CASSLERLAGDGQYF
>-|-|TRBJ2-5|TRBV13
TGTGCCAGCAGCCCAGACCCCACTCTAGCTCTCGAGGGCCAAGAGGCCCAGTACTTC
CASSPDPTLALEGQEAQYF
>-|-|TRBJ2-1|TRBV14
TGTGCCAGCAGCCAGAGGGGGCGGGAGAGAGTGTTCTTC
CASSQRGRERVFF
>TRBD1|-|TRBJ2-6|TRBV11-2
TGTACCAGCAGGCACCGGGGGACAGGAGTATCTGGGGCCAACGTCCCGACTTTC
CTSRHRGTGVSGANVPTF
>TRBD2|-|TRBJ2-5|TRBV10-3
TGTGCCATCAGTGATAGCGGGAGGAGCAAAGAGACCCAGTACTTC
CAISDSGRSKETQYF
>TRBD2|few|TRBJ2-5|TRBV6-2/TRBV6-3
TGTGCCAGCAGTTACTCGACTAGCGGGAGAGAGACCCAGTACTTC
CASSYSTSGRETQYF
>-|-|TRBJ2-1|TRBV14
TGTGCCAGCAGCCAAGATCGCAGTTACGATGAGCAGTTCTTC
CASSQDRSYDEQFF
>TRBD1|-|TRBJ2-3|TRBV24-1
TGTGCCACCAGTGATCCGGGACAGGAAGGCACAGATACGCAGTATTTT
CATSDPGQEGTDTQYF
>-|-|TRBJ1-1|TRBV30
TGTGCCTGGAGTGTTGTTTCCGGGACTGAAGCTTTCTTT
CAWSVVSGTEAFF
>TRBD2|-|TRBJ2-2|TRBV5-5
TGTGCCAGCAGCTTGACTAGCGGGAAGGCCGGGGAGCTGTTTTTT
CASSLTSGKAGELFF
>-|few|TRBJ2-5|TRBV13
TGTGCCAGCAGCTTAGTCGAGGCCAGGGAAGAGACCCAGTACTTC
CASSLVEAREETQYF
>-|many|TRBJ2-1|TRBV11-2
TGTGCCAGCAGCGGAGGTGGGGTCCCGGAGTTCTTC
CASSGGGVPEFF
>-|-|TRBJ2-1|TRBV5-4
TGTGCCAGCAGCTTGAAGGTCGCGAGGAATGAGCAGTTCTTC
CASSLKVARNEQFF
>TRBD1|many|TRBJ2-1|TRBV12-3/TRBV12-4
TGTGCCAGCAGTTTCTCCCGGGACAGTGGTGGTGAGCAGTTCTTC
CASSFSRDSGGEQFF
>-|-|TRBJ2-5|TRBV12-3/TRBV12-4
TGCGCCAACAGTTCCCGGGATAAACAAGAGACCCAGTACTTC
CANSSRDKQETQYF
>TRBD2|many|TRBJ2-1|TRBV4-2
TGTGCCAGCAGCCAAGAAACGGGAGGTACCTACAATGAGCAGTTCTTC
CASSQETGGTYNEQFF
>-|few|TRBJ2-2|TRBV4-2
TGTGCCAGCAGCCACGACTGGGCGAACACCGGGGAGCTGTTTTTT
CASSHDWANTGELFF
>-|-|TRBJ2-4|TRBV7-9
TGTGCCAGCAGCTTAGCCGGGATAAGAAACATTCAGTACTTC
CASSLAGIRNIQYF
>-|few|TRBJ1-6|TRBV30
TGTGCCTGGAGTGTAAACGGACGCTCACCCCTCCACTTT
CAWSVNGRSPLHF
>-|-|TRBJ2-1|TRBV21-1
TGTGCCAGCAGCCCAAGCGGCTCCTACAATGAGCAGTTCTTC
CASSPSGSYNEQFF
>-|-|TRBJ2-3|TRBV10-3
TGTGCCATCGGAGCTAACGGGGCTTCAGGTACGCAGTATTTT
CAIGANGASGTQYF
>-|-|TRBJ2-7|TRBV12-3/TRBV12-4
TGTGCCAGCAGTGGAAACAGGGAGCAGTACTTC
CASSGNREQYF
>TRBD2|-|TRBJ2-2|TRBV7-8
TGTGCCAGCAGCTTAGTCGACCACGGACTAGCGAGTAACACCGGGGAGCTGTTTTTT
CASSLVDHGLASNTGELFF
>-|many|TRBJ2-7|TRBV6-2/TRBV6-3
TGTGCCAGCAGGGAGACGACTCTCTCCTACGAGCAGTACTTC
CASRETTLSYEQYF
>-|many|TRBJ2-5|TRBV12-3/TRBV12-4
TGTGCCAGCAGTTATACTAGTCAGAAGACCCAGTACTTC
CASSYTSQKTQYF
>TRBD2|many|TRBJ2-1|TRBV4-1
TGCGCCAGCAGTGGGACTAGCGGGAGTTATGAGCAGTTCTTC
CASSGTSGSYEQFF
>-|-|TRBJ2-2|TRBV7-8
TGTCCCAGCAGCTTAGGGGTGAACACCAGGGAGCTGTTTTTT
CPSSLGVNTRELFF